This T cell receptor beta chain was captured by sequencing in a study of T-cell memory formation after mild COVID-19 (dated by TCRdb to the early 2020s). For the study in its entirety: TCR sequence clusters from the two donors were found to be largely donor specific. Two young, previously healthy adult volunteers made up the cohort, one male and one female. T-cell clones expanding and contracting after mild COVID-19 in two donors were tracked by longitudinal TCRalpha and TCRbeta repertoire sequencing. Paper-wide results and their limitations: From day 15 to 85, contracting clones showed balanced CD4/CD8 phenotypes, whereas a second wave of clones that expanded from day 15 to 37 leaned towards CD4+. The study covered only a couple of mild cases, and larger cohorts including severe cases with pre-infection samples were considered necessary. Contracting CD4+ clones turned up mainly in the CM and EM memory subsets, whereas EMRA was where CD8+ clones were enriched. Whether the second-wave clones peaking on day 37 were SARS-CoV-2 specific was not confirmed. Some responding clones were found in pre-infection memory, which suggests that pre-existing cross-reactive memory T cells took part in the SARS-CoV-2 response.

TCRdb lists the instrument as Illumina NovaSeq 6000. cDNA libraries for TCRalpha and TCRbeta were prepared by 5'RACE using constant-segment primers, with sample barcodes and unique molecular identifiers added. RNA was extracted from every sample with Trizol reagent. Library amplification was performed in two PCR steps, and a second sample barcode and Illumina TruSeq adapters were introduced in the second step. The libraries were sequenced on an Illumina NovaSeq using 2 x 150 bp paired-end reads. The original methods were these. With migec v1.2.7, reads were demultiplexed and then collapsed into UMI-guided consensus sequences. Using mixcr v2.1.11, the UMI consensuses were aligned to TRA and TRB V and J templates and assembled into clonotypes. A clonotype was counted as expanded or contracted only if both edgeR and NoisET called the change significant, with noise models trained on biological replicates. For edgeR calls, a false discovery rate-adjusted p below 0.01 and a log2 fold-change threshold of 1 were applied. As an exploratory analysis of dynamics, max-normalized trajectories of the 1000 most abundant clonotypes were examined with PCA combined with hierarchical clustering. Separately sequenced CD4+ and CD8+ repertoires were used to assign the CD4 or CD8 phenotype of responding clones. The raw public reads went through TCRdb reprocessing: fastp at Q25, MiXCR clone calling, in-frame beta chains kept. Identical CDR3 proteins give one entry, which carries the most common genes and DNA. What appears here as the V and J calls and clone size reflects TCRdb's work, not the paper's. A total of about 55,000 distinct CDR3 sequences appear in this sample, more than 8% of them only once. The ten largest clonotypes hold roughly 1.2% of the sample.

Ficoll-Paque density gradient centrifugation was used to isolate PBMCs. The CDR3 spans 16 residues, from the cysteine through the phenylalanine. CDR3 DNA only is kept here, 48 bases in frame from base 1. The germline V gene provides CDR1 SGHRS and CDR2 YFSETQ. Trimming takes 4 bases off V and 4 bases off J; junction bases not matched to a gene: 6. This clonotype was seen many times. Its antigen is still unknown. The input lacks base qualities; no much larger clone sits a single base away. Sequenced material: PBMCs or a T cell subset sorted from them (not recorded which). The sequence joins TRBV5-1 to TRBJ1-4, and TRBD1 matches 11 of the central bases. This TCR came from a man aged 18 to 29 who had mild COVID-19 (a few samples of this study predate the infection). The sample titles of this study are shuffled in the database, so cell type and time point are left out; the donor was told from shared clones. The CDR3 protein is CASSRAGTGGNEKLFF. The DNA sequence reads TGCGCCAGCAGCCGCGCCGGGACAGGGGGTAATGAAAAACTGTTTTTT. Supplemented by the reference TRBV5-1 and TRBJ1-4 proteins around the CDR3, the complete variable domain is KAGVTQTPRYLIKTRGQQVTLSCSPISGHRSVSWYQQTPGQGLQFLFEYFSETQRNKGNFPGRFSGRQFSNSRSEMNVSTLELGDSALYLCASSRAGTGGNEKLFFGSGTQLSVL.